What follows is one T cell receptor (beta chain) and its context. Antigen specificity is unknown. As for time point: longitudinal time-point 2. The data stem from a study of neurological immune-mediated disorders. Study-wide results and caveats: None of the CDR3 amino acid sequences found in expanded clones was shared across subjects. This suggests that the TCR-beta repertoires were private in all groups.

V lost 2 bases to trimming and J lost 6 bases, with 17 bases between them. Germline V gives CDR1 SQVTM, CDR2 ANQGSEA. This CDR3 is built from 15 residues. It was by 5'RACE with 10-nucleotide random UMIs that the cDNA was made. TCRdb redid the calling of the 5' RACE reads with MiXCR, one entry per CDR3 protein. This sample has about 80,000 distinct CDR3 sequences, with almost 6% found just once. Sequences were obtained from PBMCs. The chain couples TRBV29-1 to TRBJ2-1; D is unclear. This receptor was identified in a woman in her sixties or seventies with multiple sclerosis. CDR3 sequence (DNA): TGCAGCGTTGAATGTTGGGCGTCCACCCCCAATGAGCAGTTCTTC. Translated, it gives CSVECWASTPNEQFF.